The rows below give T cell receptor beta chains drawn from one sample of a study of CD8 T cells in Susac syndrome. One entry per CDR3 protein, called by TCRdb with MiXCR from the immunoSEQ multiplex PCR reads. The data show around 69,000 distinct CDR3 sequences, around 96% seen once. Sequenced: CD4+ T cells from PBMCs. These receptors originate from a human donor with multiple sclerosis. Both conserved end residues are trimmed from each CDR3.

v_gene: TRBV9; len: 12; CDR3aa: ASSVPSAYNEQF
v_gene: TRBV7-9; len: 12; CDR3aa: ASSRGLSSYEQY
v_gene: TRBV29-1; len: 12; CDR3aa: SVSRGVGTDTQY
v_gene: TRBV3-1; len: 10; CDR3aa: ASSQQSTEAF
v_gene: TRBV12-3/TRBV12-4; len: 9; CDR3aa: ASSPKVMQY
v_gene: TRBV7-9; len: 13; CDR3aa: ASSWEGLGTDTQY
v_gene: TRBV12-3/TRBV12-4; len: 15; CDR3aa: ASSLGQRGGRGETQY
v_gene: TRBV7-9; len: 12; CDR3aa: ASRPSGGNTEAF
v_gene: TRBV6-6; len: 12; CDR3aa: ASRRQLSTYEQY
v_gene: TRBV11-3; len: 13; CDR3aa: ASSPSSGGTDTQY
v_gene: TRBV3-1; len: 13; CDR3aa: ASSPKGSEYYGYT
v_gene: TRBV20-1; len: 10; CDR3aa: SAGTGSHEQY